Following are 26 T cell receptor beta chains from one sample sequenced in a study of identical twins. MiXCR, applied by TCRdb to the 5' RACE reads, yields one record per CDR3 protein. The sample includes some 320,000 distinct CDR3 sequences, about 12% of them seen just once. The same sample was also studied in work on yellow fever vaccine responses in identical twins.

The sequenced material came from CD8+ T cells sorted from blood. These receptors originate from a woman aged 18 to 35 in good health.

This clonotype was recorded a few times. The chain combines TRBV5-1 with TRBJ1-2, with 12 bases that match TRBD1. Germline-derived CDR1 and CDR2 are SGHRS and YFSETQ. The CDR3 runs to 16 residues. Losses at the gene ends were 4 bases for V and 6 bases for J; bases not matched to a gene: 10. CDR3 bases: TGCGCCAGCAGCCCTCGAGGGACAGGGGGCAGGGATGGCTACACCTTC. It is translated as CASSPRGTGGRDGYTF. The entire variable domain, with the rest obtained from reference TRBV5-1 and TRBJ1-2, is as follows: KAGVTQTPRYLIKTRGQQVTLSCSPISGHRSVSWYQQTPGQGLQFLFEYFSETQRNKGNFPGRFSGRQFSNSRSEMNVSTLELGDSALYLCASSPRGTGGRDGYTFGSGTRLTVV.

This chain connects TRBV11-2 to TRBJ2-7; 7 positions agree with TRBD2. The CDR3 length is 14 residues. Germline CDR1 reads SGHAT; CDR2 reads FQNNGV. V trimming: 6 bases; J trimming: 0 bases; junction bases outside the gene matches: 5. In DNA, the CDR3 is TGTGCCAGCAGTACCGGGACTAACTCCTACGAGCAGTACTTC. Translation: CASSTGTNSYEQYF. The full variable domain, in which reference TRBV11-2 and TRBJ2-7 provide the parts outside the CDR3, is EAGVAQSPRYKIIEKRQSVAFWCNPISGHATLYWYQQILGQGPKLLIQFQNNGVVDDSQLPKDRFSAERLKGVDSTLKIQPAKLEDSAVYLCASSTGTNSYEQYFGPGTRLTVT.

In its sample, this clonotype was seen a few times. The V and J genes are TRBV7-9 and TRBJ2-1, with 11 bases aligning to TRBD1. There are 15 residues in the CDR3. Per the germline V gene, CDR1 is SEHNR and CDR2 is FQNEAQ (reference sequence). V shed 4 bases and J 9 bases; nucleotides not matched to a gene: 8. CDR3 DNA: TGTGCCAGCAGCTCCGGACAGGGGGCAGGATTTGAGCAGTTCTTC. It codes for CASSSGQGAGFEQFF.

The chain links TRBV11-2 to TRBJ2-2; D gene ambiguous. With 1 base removed from V and 0 bases from J, the gap between germline ends came to 6 bases. Germline V gene lookup returns CDR1 SGHAT and CDR2 FQNNGV. The CDR3 is 15 residues long. The CDR3 DNA sequence: TGTGCCAGCAGCTTAGGTGACACGAACACCGGGGAGCTGTTTTTT. It translates to CASSLGDTNTGELFF. The entire variable domain, with the rest obtained from reference TRBV11-2 and TRBJ2-2, is as follows: EAGVAQSPRYKIIEKRQSVAFWCNPISGHATLYWYQQILGQGPKLLIQFQNNGVVDDSQLPKDRFSAERLKGVDSTLKIQPAKLEDSAVYLCASSLGDTNTGELFFGEGSRLTVL.

The genes are TRBV4-1 and TRBJ2-2; 10 bases map to TRBD1. The CDR3 length is 17 residues. Per the germline V gene, CDR1 is MGHRA and CDR2 is YSYEKL. J lost 5 bases, V lost 3 bases, and 9 bases had no gene match. In DNA, the CDR3 is TGCGCCAGCAGCCACAGCCCGGGACAGGGGTTGACCGGGGAGCTGTTTTTT. It encodes CASSHSPGQGLTGELFF.

This clonotype was detected a few times. V and J are TRBV27 and TRBJ2-3, with 16 bases matching TRBD2. Germline lookup yields CDR1 MNHEY and CDR2 SMNVEV (reference sequence). After removal of 5 bases from V and 6 bases from J, the junction contained 5 bases not matched to a gene. This CDR3 comprises 16 residues. CDR3 sequence reads: CASSTGLAGGPDTQYF. In DNA, the CDR3 is TGTGCCAGCAGTACGGGACTAGCGGGGGGGCCGGATACGCAGTATTTT.

V and J are TRBV7-9 and TRBJ2-7, with D possibly being TRBD1 or TRBD2 (7 bases each). This CDR3 has 14 residues. The V end lost 9 bases, the J end lost 0 bases, and 15 bases lay between the germline ends. Germline lookup yields CDR1 SEHNR and CDR2 FQNEAQ (reference sequence). This CDR3 is CASSGGQSSYEQYF. As DNA, the CDR3 is TGTGCCAGTTCGGGGGGACAGAGCTCCTACGAGCAGTACTTC.

This clonotype was seen a handful of times. CDR3 in amino acids: CASSPRLAANQETQYF. The CDR3 coding sequence is TGTGCCAGCAGCCCGCGACTAGCAGCTAACCAAGAGACCCAGTACTTC. V gene TRBV7-9 combines with J gene TRBJ2-5; TRBD2 agrees at 7 bases. V lost 5 bases, J lost 0 bases, and 9 bases stayed unmatched. CDR3 length: 16 amino acids. Germline V lookup: CDR1 SEHNR, CDR2 FQNEAQ (reference sequence).

CDR3 region: CASSEWGDQETQYF. CDR3 nucleotide sequence: TGTGCCAGCAGTGAATGGGGGGACCAAGAGACCCAGTACTTC. The chain carries TRBV2 and TRBJ2-5, with D perhaps TRBD2 (6 bases). With 2 bases removed from V and 0 bases from J, the gap between germline ends came to 7 bases. Germline values: CDR1 SNHLY, CDR2 FYNNEI. This CDR3 has 14 residues. The full variable domain, completed using reference TRBV2 and TRBJ2-5, is EPEVTQTPSHQVTQMGQEVILRCVPISNHLYFYWYRQILGQKVEFLVSFYNNEISEKSEIFDDQFSVERPDGSNFTLKIRSTKLEDSAMYFCASSEWGDQETQYFGPGTRLLVL.

The genes are TRBV4-1 and TRBJ2-7; D perhaps matches TRBD1 (6 bases). This CDR3 region has 14 residues. Trimming cost V 0 bases and J 4 bases, with 10 bases left between them. The germline gives CDR1 MGHRA, CDR2 YSYEKL. CDR3 in amino acids: CASSQETGKYEQYF. The CDR3 DNA reads as TGCGCCAGCAGCCAAGAGACAGGCAAATACGAGCAGTACTTC.

This clonotype came up a few times. The chain employs TRBV20-1 and TRBJ1-5, with 7 bases that match TRBD1. This CDR3 is 15 amino acids long. Losses at the gene ends were 3 bases for V and 9 bases for J; bases not matched to a gene: 14. Looked up from germline, CDR1 is DFQATT and CDR2 is SNEGSKA (reference sequence). The CDR3, as DNA: TGCAGTGCTAGGATCACAGGGGAGGGCCTCGGGCCCCAGCATTTT. Residues: CSARITGEGLGPQHF.

The chain carries TRBV5-4 and TRBJ1-2, with TRBD1 matching 8 bases. CDR1 and CDR2 from the germline V gene are SGHNT and YYREEE (reference sequence). Losses at the gene ends were 3 bases for V and 8 bases for J; bases not matched to a gene: 3. This CDR3 comprises 12 residues. CDR3 amino acids: CASSWGQDGYTF. In nucleotides, the CDR3 is TGTGCCAGCAGCTGGGGACAGGACGGCTACACCTTC.

A few counts support this clonotype. The J gene is TRBJ1-1, the V gene TRBV6-2 or TRBV6-3; 8 nucleotides agree with TRBD1. Germline values: CDR1 MNHEY, CDR2 SVGEGT. The CDR3 totals 12 residues. V trimming: 10 bases; J trimming: 6 bases; junction bases outside the gene matches: 7. The CDR3 DNA sequence: TGTGCCACGTGCAGGGGGCTGGCTGAAGCTTTCTTT. It specifies CATCRGLAEAFF.

This clonotype was recorded a few times. The J gene is TRBJ2-1, the V gene TRBV4-1; D gene uncertain. V was pared by 2 bases and J by 0 bases, with 8 bases between. Germline V gene lookup returns CDR1 MGHRA and CDR2 YSYEKL. The length of the CDR3 is 15 residues. Written as DNA, the CDR3 is TGCGCCAGCAGCCAACCCCTAGGCTCCTACAATGAGCAGTTCTTC. Translation gives CASSQPLGSYNEQFF.

This clonotype was found a few times. The chain carries TRBV20-1 and TRBJ2-1; 9 nucleotides align to TRBD2. Germline loops: CDR1 DFQATT, CDR2 SNEGSKA (reference sequence). This CDR3 comprises 17 residues. V lost 1 base and J lost 2; bases outside the gene matches: 9. CDR3 sequence (DNA): TGCAGTGCTAGAGCGGATGCGGCTAGCGGGGCCTACAATGAGCAGTTCTTC. Translated, it gives CSARADAASGAYNEQFF.

This clonotype was observed a few times. The J gene is TRBJ2-7, the V gene TRBV11-2; D remains unclear. V was clipped by 2 bases and J by 7 bases, with 9 bases between them. There are 12 residues in the CDR3. Germline V CDR1 and CDR2: SGHAT, FQNNGV. The chain's CDR3 is CASSLFQGEQYV. The DNA of the CDR3 is TGTGCCAGCAGCTTATTTCAAGGGGAGCAGTACGTC.

CDR3 nucleotides: TGTGCCAGCAGCCATTTGACTAGCGGGGCCGAGGAGACCCAGTACTTC. This codes for CASSHLTSGAEETQYF. The genes are TRBV14 and TRBJ2-5; the match to TRBD2 covers 11 bases. Germline lookup yields CDR1 SGHDN and CDR2 FVKESK. The CDR3 length is 16 residues. V was pared by 3 bases and J by 5 bases, with 8 bases of the junction left unmatched.

There are many counts of this clonotype. This sequence joins TRBV28 and TRBJ2-2, with D possibly TRBD1 on 6 matching bases. V gave up 7 bases and J gave up 3 bases, with 15 bases separating them. There are 15 residues in the CDR3. Per the germline V gene, CDR1 is MDHEN and CDR2 is SYDVKM. The CDR3 DNA reads TGTGCCAGCATCCCAGGGGAATTGGACACCGGGGAGCTGTTTTTT. Protein: CASIPGELDTGELFF.

The chain is built from TRBV5-1 and TRBJ2-7; unclear D gene. Germline V gene data show CDR1 as SGHRS and CDR2 as YFSETQ. Trimming removed 2 bases from V and 0 bases from J, with 12 bases in between. The CDR3 has 15 residues. This CDR3 reads CASSLGPEPSYEQYF. CDR3 coding DNA: TGCGCCAGCAGCTTAGGACCCGAGCCCTCCTACGAGCAGTACTTC.

The rearrangement uses TRBV10-3 and TRBJ2-1; 10 bases map to TRBD2. J gave up 0 bases and V 2 bases, and 10 bases lay outside the gene matches. The germline gives CDR1 ENHRY, CDR2 SYGVKD. The CDR3 is 19 residues long. CDR3 sequence: CAISEAQTAGGSSYNEQFF. The CDR3 region has the DNA TGTGCCATCAGTGAGGCCCAGACAGCGGGGGGGAGCTCCTACAATGAGCAGTTCTTC.

This chain joins TRBV5-6 and TRBJ2-7, with 7 bases identical to TRBD2. Unmatched junction bases numbered 9, after V lost 4 bases and J lost 2 bases. Looked up from germline, CDR1 is SGHDT and CDR2 is YYEEEE. This CDR3 region has 15 residues. The CDR3, as DNA: TGTGCCAGCAGCCTGGGGGGGTCTGGGGCCTACGAGCAGTACTTC. This translates into CASSLGGSGAYEQYF. The whole variable domain, filled in from reference TRBV5-6 and TRBJ2-7, reads DAGVTQSPTHLIKTRGQQVTLRCSPKSGHDTVSWYQQALGQGPQFIFQYYEEEERQRGNFPDRFSGHQFPNYSSELNVNALLLGDSALYLCASSLGGSGAYEQYFGPGTRLTVT.

The chain links TRBV7-9 to TRBJ2-1; D call uncertain. The CDR3 has 12 amino acids. V was shortened by 5 bases and J by 7 bases, with 9 bases between the two germline ends. Germline V gene sequence: CDR1 SEHNR, CDR2 FQNEAQ (reference sequence). In DNA form, the CDR3 reads TGTGCCAGCAGCCGGCTATCAAATGAGCAGTTCTTC. Protein product: CASSRLSNEQFF. Full variable domain (missing parts from reference TRBV7-9 and TRBJ2-1): DTGVSQNPRHKITKRGQNVTFRCDPISEHNRLYWYRQTLGQGPEFLTYFQNEAQLEKSRLLSDRFSAERPKGSFSTLEIQRTEQGDSAMYLCASSRLSNEQFFGPGTRLTVL.

This clonotype was counted many times. In DNA form, the CDR3 reads TGTGCCAGCGCCCCGGGATCGGCCCTATACGAGCAGTACTTC. Its protein is CASAPGSALYEQYF. This sequence joins TRBV12-3 or TRBV12-4 and TRBJ2-7, with a tentative D call TRBD2 (5 bases). Trimming shortened V by 8 bases and J by 4 bases, and 18 bases separated the two germline ends. The CDR3 has 14 residues.

CDR3: CARTTGYGYTF. In nucleotides, the CDR3 is TGTGCCAGGACGACAGGTTATGGCTACACCTTC. The rearrangement joins TRBV2 to TRBJ1-2, with D possibly matching TRBD1 (6 bases). CDR3 size: 11 residues. The V gene lost 9 bases and the J gene lost 5 bases, with 10 bases spanning the gap. Germline V gives CDR1 SNHLY, CDR2 FYNNEI.

V and J are TRBV27 and TRBJ2-7; maybe TRBD1 (5 bases). Germline lookup yields CDR1 MNHEY and CDR2 SMNVEV (reference sequence). Trimming stripped 2 bases from V and 2 bases from J, with 13 bases between. The CDR3 covers 15 residues. CDR3 coding DNA: TGTGCCAGCAGTTTAGGGGCCGGGTCGGCCTACGAGCAGTACTTC. Amino acid sequence: CASSLGAGSAYEQYF.

As regards this clonotype: Mismatch with germline at one junction end may stem from a read error. This chain links TRBV2 with TRBJ2-5; tentative D call: TRBD2 (5 bases). Germline-derived CDR1 and CDR2 are SNHLY and FYNNEI. The CDR3 has 12 residues. The DNA of the CDR3 is TGTGCCAGCACAGAGGGCAGGCCCTGGCTCGCCTTC. Its protein product is CASTEGRPWLAF.